This passage covers 3 T cell receptor beta chains from one sample sequenced in a study of cytomegalovirus exposure and HLA in healthy donors. The PCR had 60 Vbeta and 13 Jbeta primers. The data were produced by immunoSEQ multiplex PCR, yet TCRdb's version contains in-frame clones alone and is incomplete. The repertoire includes 210,000 or so clones, approximately 80% of them detected once, and 1.3% to 1.5% sits in the top ten. Sequences were obtained from PBMCs. The receptors were sampled from a girl between 10 and 17 years old in good health and CMV-seronegative.

The chain couples TRBV7-9 to TRBJ2-3; 11 bases map to TRBD2. The CDR3 consists of 17 residues. Trimming cost V 3 bases and J 4 bases; bases outside gene matches: 9. Germline V gene sequence: CDR1 SEHNR, CDR2 FQNEAQ (reference sequence). In nucleotides, the CDR3 is TGTGCCAGCAGCTTCCTTAGCGGGGGGGCGTGGGCAGATACGCAGTATTTT. It codes for CASSFLSGGAWADTQYF. Combining the CDR3 with reference TRBV7-9 and TRBJ2-3 gives the whole variable domain DTGVSQNPRHKITKRGQNVTFRCDPISEHNRLYWYRQTLGQGPEFLTYFQNEAQLEKSRLLSDRFSAERPKGSFSTLEIQRTEQGDSAMYLCASSFLSGGAWADTQYFGPGTRLTVL.

This chain connects TRBV14 to TRBJ2-7; TRBD1 agrees at 8 bases. The ends lost 1 base at V and 3 bases at J; junction bases unmatched: 5. CDR3 size: 15 residues. The V gene's germline CDR1 is SGHDN and CDR2 FVKESK. The chain's CDR3 is CASSQGTGRDYEQYF. CDR3 DNA sequence: TGTGCCAGCAGCCAAGGGACAGGGCGGGACTACGAGCAGTACTTC.

The genes are TRBV6-6 and TRBJ2-3, with a tentative D call TRBD2 (5 bases). The V gene lost 4 bases and the J gene lost 3 bases, with 17 bases spanning the gap. The CDR3 covers 16 residues. Per the germline V gene, CDR1 is MNHNY and CDR2 is SVGAGI (reference sequence). DNA for the CDR3: TGTGCCAGCAGTTCCCCCCCCTGGGAGAAGACAGATACGCAGTATTTT. Its translation is CASSSPPWEKTDTQYF.